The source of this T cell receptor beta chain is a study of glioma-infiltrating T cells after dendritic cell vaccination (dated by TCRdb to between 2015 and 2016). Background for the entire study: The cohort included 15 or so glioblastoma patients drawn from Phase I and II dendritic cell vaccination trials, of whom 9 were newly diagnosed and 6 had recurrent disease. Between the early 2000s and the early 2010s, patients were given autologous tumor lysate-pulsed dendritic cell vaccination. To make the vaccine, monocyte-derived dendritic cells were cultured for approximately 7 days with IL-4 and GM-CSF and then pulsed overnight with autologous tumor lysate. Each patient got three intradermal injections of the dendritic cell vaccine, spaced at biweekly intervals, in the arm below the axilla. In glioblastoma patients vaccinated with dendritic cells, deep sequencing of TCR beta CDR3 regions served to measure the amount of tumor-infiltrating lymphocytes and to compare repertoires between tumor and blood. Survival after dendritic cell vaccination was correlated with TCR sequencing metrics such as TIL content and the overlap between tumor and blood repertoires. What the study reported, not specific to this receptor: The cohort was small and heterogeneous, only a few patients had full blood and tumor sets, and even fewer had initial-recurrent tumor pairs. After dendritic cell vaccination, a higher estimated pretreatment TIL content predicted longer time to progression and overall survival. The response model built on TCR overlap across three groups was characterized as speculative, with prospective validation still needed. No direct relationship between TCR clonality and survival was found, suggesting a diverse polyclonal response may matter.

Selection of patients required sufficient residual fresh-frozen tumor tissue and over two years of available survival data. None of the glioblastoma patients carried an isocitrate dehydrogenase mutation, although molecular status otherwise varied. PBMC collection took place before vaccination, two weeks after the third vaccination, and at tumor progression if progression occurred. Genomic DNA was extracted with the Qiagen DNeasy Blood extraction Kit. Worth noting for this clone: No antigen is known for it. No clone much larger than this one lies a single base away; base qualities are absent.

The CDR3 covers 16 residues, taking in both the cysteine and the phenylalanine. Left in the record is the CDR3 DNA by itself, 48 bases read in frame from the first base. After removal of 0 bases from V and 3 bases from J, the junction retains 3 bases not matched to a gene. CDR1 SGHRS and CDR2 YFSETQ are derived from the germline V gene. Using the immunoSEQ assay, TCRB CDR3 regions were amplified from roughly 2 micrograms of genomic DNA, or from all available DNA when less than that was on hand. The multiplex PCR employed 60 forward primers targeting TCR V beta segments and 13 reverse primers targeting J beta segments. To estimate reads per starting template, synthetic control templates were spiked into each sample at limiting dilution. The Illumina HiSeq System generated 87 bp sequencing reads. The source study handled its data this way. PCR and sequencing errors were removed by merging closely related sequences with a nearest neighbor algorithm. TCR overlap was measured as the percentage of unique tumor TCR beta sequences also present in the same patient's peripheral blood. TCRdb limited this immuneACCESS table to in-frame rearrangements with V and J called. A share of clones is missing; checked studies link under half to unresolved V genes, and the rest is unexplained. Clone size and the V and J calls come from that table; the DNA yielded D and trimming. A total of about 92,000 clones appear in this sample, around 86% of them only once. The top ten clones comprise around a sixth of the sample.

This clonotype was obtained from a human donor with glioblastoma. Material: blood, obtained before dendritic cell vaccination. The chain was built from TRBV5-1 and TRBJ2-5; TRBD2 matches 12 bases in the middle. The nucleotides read TGCGCCAGCAGCTTGGCTAGCGGGGGGGTAAAAGAGACCCAGTACTTC. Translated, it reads CASSLASGGVKETQYF.